The entry below gives a single TCR beta chain sequence along with its context. Clones were read by immunoSEQ multiplex PCR, and TCRdb kept only the in-frame ones, dropping some. The table lists roughly 330,000 clones, over 75% of them singletons. The entry originates in a study of blood T cell repertoires in COVID-19. This CDR3 comprises 15 residues. V lost 2 bases, J lost 7 bases, and 4 bases stayed unmatched. Germline V gene data show CDR1 as SGHTA and CDR2 as FQGNSA. The clonotype originates from a woman in her 50s with active or convalescent COVID-19. This rearrangement joins TRBV7-2 to TRBJ1-4, with TRBD1 matching over 10 bases. The sample taken for sequencing was peripheral blood. CDR3 nucleotide sequence: TGTGCCAGCAGCTTAATGGGACAGGGGATTGAAAAACTGTTTTTT. This codes for CASSLMGQGIEKLFF.